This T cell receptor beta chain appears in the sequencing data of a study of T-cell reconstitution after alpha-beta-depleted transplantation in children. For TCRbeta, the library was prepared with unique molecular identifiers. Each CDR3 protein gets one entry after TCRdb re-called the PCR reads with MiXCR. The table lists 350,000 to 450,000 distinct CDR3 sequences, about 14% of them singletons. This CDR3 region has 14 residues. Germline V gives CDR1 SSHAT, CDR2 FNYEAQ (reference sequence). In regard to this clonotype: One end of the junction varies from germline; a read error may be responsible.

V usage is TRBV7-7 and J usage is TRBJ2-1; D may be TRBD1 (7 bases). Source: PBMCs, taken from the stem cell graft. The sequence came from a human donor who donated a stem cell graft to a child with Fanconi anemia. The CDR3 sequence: CASSPGGLANEQFF. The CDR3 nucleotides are TGTGCTAGCAGCCCAGGGGGACTGGCGAATGAGCAGTTCTTC.